This record looks at one TCR beta chain sequence and its context. What it recognizes is unknown. A multiplex PCR was run with 60 Vbeta primers and 13 Jbeta primers. The protocol was immunoSEQ multiplex PCR, while the TCRdb copy is restricted to in-frame clones and leaves out a portion. The table records over 110,000 clones, 79% of them present only once. The entry originates in a study of cytomegalovirus exposure and HLA in healthy donors. Study information: From donors who were HLA-typed, an early data release held about 85 million unique TCRs. Regarding the study as a whole: In vitro checks showed that a few CMV-associated chains really do target CMV antigens.

V lost 2 bases to trimming and J lost 8 bases, with 10 bases between them. The CDR3 extends over 13 amino acids. CDR1 and CDR2 from the germline V gene are SGHTA and FQGNSA. Though probably carrying unrecorded immune exposures, donors were nominally healthy at sampling. The origin of this receptor is a man aged 18 to 30 in good health and CMV-seronegative. The chain uses TRBV7-2 and TRBJ2-1; possible D gene TRBD1, 6 bases. Sequenced input: PBMCs. CDR3: CASSLSQGDEQFF. The CDR3 DNA sequence: TGTGCCAGCAGCTTATCACAGGGTGATGAGCAGTTCTTC.